Each of the 14 T cell receptor beta chains below was sequenced from the same sample in a study of T cell repertoires in cytomegalovirus infection. A single record per CDR3 protein comes from TCRdb applying MiXCR to the reads. The repertoire has more than 400,000 distinct CDR3 sequences, around a quarter of them found once; the top ten carry approximately 13%. Sequencing was done on a sample of PBMCs. These receptors were taken from a human donor in good health (CMV status not recorded). Some clones in this sample may be carry-over from other donors' samples.

This clonotype was detected only a few times. This chain uses TRBV10-3 with TRBJ1-2; maybe TRBD1 (6 bases). This CDR3 has 12 amino acids. Germline values: CDR1 ENHRY, CDR2 SYGVKD. Deletions cut 6 bases from V and 10 bases from J, with 15 bases between. As DNA, the CDR3 is TGTGCCATCAGCCAACAGGGCCAGTCCTACACCTTC. Residues: CAISQQGQSYTF.

The chain links TRBV28 to TRBJ1-1; D is uncertain. The CDR3 runs to 15 residues. With 5 bases removed from V and 8 bases from J, the gap between germline ends came to 21 bases. Germline loops: CDR1 MDHEN, CDR2 SYDVKM. The CDR3 region is CASSARRIVMDEAFF. The CDR3 DNA is TGTGCCAGCAGTGCCCGCCGGATCGTTATGGACGAAGCTTTCTTT. The full variable domain, rest sourced from reference TRBV28 and TRBJ1-1, is DVKVTQSSRYLVKRTGEKVFLECVQDMDHENMFWYRQDPGLGLRLIYFSYDVKMKEKGDIPEGYSVSREKKERFSLILESASTNQTSMYLCASSARRIVMDEAFFGQGTRLTVV.

This clonotype was observed many times. The chain is built from TRBV11-3 and TRBJ2-1, with D perhaps matching TRBD1 or TRBD2 (5 bases each). The V and J ends lost 5 bases and 2 bases respectively, with 10 bases between them. This CDR3 is built from 14 residues. Germline CDR1 is SGHNT and CDR2 is YENEEA. The CDR3 coding sequence is TGTGCCAGCAGCGATGTGGGGGCCTACAATGAGCAGTTCTTC. Amino acid sequence: CASSDVGAYNEQFF.

This clonotype was counted only a few times. V is TRBV6-2 or TRBV6-3 and J is TRBJ2-1; 8 nucleotides match TRBD1. From germline, CDR1 is MNHEY and CDR2 SVGEGT. The length of the CDR3 is 11 residues. Germline trimming cut 6 bases from V and 15 bases from J; bases unmatched to any gene: 7. The DNA of the CDR3 is TGTGCCAGCAGAAACGACAGGGGAGGGTTCTTC. It specifies CASRNDRGGFF.

This rearrangement joins TRBV6-1 to TRBJ1-6; maybe TRBD1 (5 bases). This CDR3 comprises 14 residues. Germline V gives CDR1 MNHNS, CDR2 SASEGT. V was shortened by 5 bases and J by 8 bases, with 13 bases between the two germline ends. The CDR3 loop reads CASSSRVPHSPLHF. The CDR3 nucleotides read TGTGCCAGCAGTAGCAGGGTACCCCATTCACCCCTCCACTTT.

This clonotype was detected ten times or more. In nucleotides, the CDR3 is TGTGCCAGCAGCTTAGTACCCCAGGAAATCTACGAGCAGTACTTC. Translation: CASSLVPQEIYEQYF. The V gene is TRBV7-2, the J gene TRBJ2-7; D is unresolved. The CDR3 length is 15 residues. Trimming took off 1 base at V and 3 bases at J, with 13 bases between the two ends. Looked up from germline, CDR1 is SGHTA and CDR2 is FQGNSA.

In its sample, this clonotype was seen many times. The chain carries TRBV7-2 and TRBJ2-1; D remains ambiguous. CDR3 length equals 15 residues. V lost 4 bases and J 0 bases, leaving 10 bases between the germline ends. CDR1 SGHTA and CDR2 FQGNSA come from the germline V gene. Written as DNA, the CDR3 is TGTGCCAGCAGCTATCCACCTGGCTCCTACAATGAGCAGTTCTTC. Translating gives CASSYPPGSYNEQFF.

This clonotype has at least ten counts. The chain carries TRBV7-2 and TRBJ1-1; a possible D gene is TRBD1 (5 bases). V was clipped by 5 bases and J by 1 base, with 11 bases between them. CDR1 is SGHTA, CDR2 FQGNSA, per germline. This CDR3 comprises 14 residues. CDR3 residues: CASSRRQTNTEAFF. The CDR3 DNA sequence: TGTGCCAGCAGCCGAAGACAGACGAACACTGAAGCTTTCTTT.

V and J are TRBV18 and TRBJ1-1; 7 nucleotides match TRBD1. Looked up from germline, CDR1 is KGHSH and CDR2 is LQKENI. This CDR3 contains 14 residues. Trimming at V came to 4 bases and at J to 5 bases, leaving 7 bases not matched to a gene. The DNA of the CDR3 is TGTGCCAGCTCACGAGACAGGGTGGCGACTGAAGCTTTCTTT. It encodes CASSRDRVATEAFF. Full variable domain (missing parts from reference TRBV18 and TRBJ1-1): NAGVMQNPRHLVRRRGQEARLRCSPMKGHSHVYWYRQLPEEGLKFMVYLQKENIIDESGMPKERFSAEFPKEGPSILRIQQVVRGDSAAYFCASSRDRVATEAFFGQGTRLTVV.

At least ten counts were recorded for this clonotype. V gene TRBV7-2 combines with J gene TRBJ1-5, with D possibly TRBD1 on 6 matching bases. The germline V gene has CDR1 SGHTA and CDR2 FQGNSA. The germline V and J ends were trimmed by 5 bases and 4 bases, with 9 bases remaining between them. This CDR3 is built from 13 residues. CDR3 bases: TGTGCCAGCAGCATTAGGGGGAATCAGCCCCAGCATTTT. Amino acid sequence: CASSIRGNQPQHF.

The chain links TRBV5-1 to TRBJ2-7; TRBD2 matches at 7 bases. From germline, CDR1 is SGHRS and CDR2 YFSETQ. This CDR3 has 16 amino acids. Trimming at V came to 2 bases and at J to 2 bases, leaving 10 bases not matched to a gene. The CDR3 DNA reads TGCGCCAGCAGCTTAAACAGCGCAGGGACTACCTACGAGCAGTACTTC. It specifies CASSLNSAGTTYEQYF.

This clonotype occurred many times. The CDR3 is CASSLPGSSGANVLTF. CDR3 in DNA: TGTGCCAGCAGTTTGCCAGGAAGCTCTGGGGCCAACGTCCTGACTTTC. V usage is TRBV12-3 or TRBV12-4 and J usage is TRBJ2-6; no definite D call. Trimming took off 3 bases at V and 0 bases at J, with 9 bases between the two ends. The length of the CDR3 is 16 residues.

The CDR3 nucleotides read TGTGCCAGCGCCCTGGGCTTGAGACTATCGGAAAGCACAGATACGCAGTATTTT. Translating gives CASALGLRLSESTDTQYF. This chain links TRBV11-3 with TRBJ2-3, with D possibly being TRBD2 (5 bases). V was clipped by 8 bases and J by 0 bases, with 24 bases between them. The germline gives CDR1 SGHNT, CDR2 YENEEA. This CDR3 has 18 residues.

The chain recombines TRBV6-2 or TRBV6-3 with TRBJ2-7, with TRBD1 identical over 8 bases. The CDR3 is 14 amino acids. The germline CDR1 and CDR2 sequences are MNHEY and SVGEGT. V shed 5 bases, J shed 4 bases, and the junction held 7 bases outside the gene matches. CDR3 residues: CASSRTGIIYEQYV. For the CDR3, the DNA is TGTGCCAGCAGTCGGACAGGGATAATTTACGAGCAGTACGTC.